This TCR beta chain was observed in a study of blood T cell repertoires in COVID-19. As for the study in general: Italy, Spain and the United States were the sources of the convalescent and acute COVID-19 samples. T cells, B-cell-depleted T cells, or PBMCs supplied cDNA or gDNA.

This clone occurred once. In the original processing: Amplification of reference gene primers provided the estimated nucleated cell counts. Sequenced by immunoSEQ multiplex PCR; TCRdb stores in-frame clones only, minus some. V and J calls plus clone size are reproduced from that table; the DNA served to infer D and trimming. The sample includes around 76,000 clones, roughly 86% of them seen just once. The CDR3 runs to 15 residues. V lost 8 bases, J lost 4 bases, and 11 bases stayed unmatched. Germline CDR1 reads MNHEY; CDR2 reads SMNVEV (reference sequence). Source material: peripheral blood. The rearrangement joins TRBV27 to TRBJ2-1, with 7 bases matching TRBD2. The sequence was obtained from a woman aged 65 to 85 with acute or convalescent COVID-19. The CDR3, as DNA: TGTGCCAGCTACAGCTTTGGGGGGGGGTACAATGAGCAGTTCTTC. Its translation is CASYSFGGGYNEQFF.